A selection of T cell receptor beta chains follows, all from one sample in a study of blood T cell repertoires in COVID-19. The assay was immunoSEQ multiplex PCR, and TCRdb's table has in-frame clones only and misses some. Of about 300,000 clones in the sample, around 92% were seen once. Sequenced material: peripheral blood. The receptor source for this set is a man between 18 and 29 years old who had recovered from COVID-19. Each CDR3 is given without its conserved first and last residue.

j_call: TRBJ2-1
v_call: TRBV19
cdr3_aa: ASSIKGLANDEQF

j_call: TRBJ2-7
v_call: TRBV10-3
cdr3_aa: AISDRGEDEQY

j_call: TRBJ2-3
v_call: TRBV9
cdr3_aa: ASSPYRRADTQY

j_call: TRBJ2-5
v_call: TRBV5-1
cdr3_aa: ASSLAGEHQETQY

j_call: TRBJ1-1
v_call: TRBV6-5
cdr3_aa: ASSRDRGFPEAF

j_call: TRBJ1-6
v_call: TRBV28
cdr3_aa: ASSPPRQGNNSPLH

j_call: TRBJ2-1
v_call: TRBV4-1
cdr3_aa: ASSRATSGIDEQF

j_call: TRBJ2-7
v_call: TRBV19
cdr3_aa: ASSIQAGGPMYEQY

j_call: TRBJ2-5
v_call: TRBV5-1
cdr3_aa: ASSLVLAGAETQY

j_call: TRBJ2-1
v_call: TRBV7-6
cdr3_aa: ASSRRQGVNNEQF

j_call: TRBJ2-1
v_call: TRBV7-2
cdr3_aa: ASSGRVNNEQF

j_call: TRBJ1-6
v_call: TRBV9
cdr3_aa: ASSLLGTGESPLH

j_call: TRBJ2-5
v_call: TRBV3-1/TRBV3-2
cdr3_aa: ASSQLAGRETQY

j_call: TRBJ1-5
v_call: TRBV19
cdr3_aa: ASRLGTGLNQPQH